The rows below give T cell receptor beta chains drawn from one sample of a study of high-grade serous ovarian cancer treatment subgroups. Only in-frame clones appear in the TCRdb table, and some are missing; sequencing was by immunoSEQ multiplex PCR. The repertoire has about 16,000 clones, under 85% of them found once; the top ten carry approximately 5%. The sequenced sample consisted of tumor tissue. The receptors here all came from a human donor with high-grade serous ovarian cancer. The CDR3 runs from the conserved cysteine through the conserved F or W.

v_call	j_call	cdr3_aa
TRBV27	TRBJ2-7	CASTKRGRDGGEQYF
TRBV30	TRBJ1-6	CAWSWGQLLHF
TRBV11-1	TRBJ2-1	CASSLAGAGEQFF
TRBV6-6	TRBJ2-2	CASSPHGRGIGELFF
TRBV19	TRBJ2-7	CATSWRGLAGDEQYF
TRBV4-1	TRBJ1-5	CASSQDRDSPNQPQHF
TRBV9	TRBJ1-1	CASSVVGGSNTEAFF
TRBV4-1	TRBJ2-7	CASSRGYEQYF
TRBV19	TRBJ2-1	CASNLAGDYNEQFF
TRBV15	TRBJ2-2	CATSPQDGELFF
TRBV6-6	TRBJ2-7	CASSNRDTVSYEQYF
TRBV7-3	TRBJ2-1	CASSTGGRGNEQFF
TRBV6-6	TRBJ2-1	CASTGYNEQFF
TRBV6-4	TRBJ2-3	CASSEGIGDTDTQYF
TRBV6-5	TRBJ2-7	CASSYSGTGIYEQYF
TRBV19	TRBJ1-6	CASSNPGQGNSPLHF
TRBV7-6	TRBJ1-1	CASTHGWDTEAFF
TRBV18	TRBJ2-3	CASSLTLGTDTQYF
TRBV21-1	TRBJ2-7	CASSKTAQGGGATYEQYF
TRBV10-2	TRBJ1-2	CASSPTENYGYTF
TRBV14	TRBJ2-4	CASSQGRDSIQYF
TRBV12-5	TRBJ1-6	CASGEGRNNSPLHF
TRBV27	TRBJ2-3	CASSLKTGTDTQYF